Each of the 21 T cell receptor beta chains below was sequenced from the same sample in a study of T cell repertoires in cytomegalovirus infection. These receptors are not linked to any known antigen. TCRdb called the reads again in MiXCR, with one record for every CDR3 protein. Here the sample spans 600,000 to 700,000 distinct CDR3 sequences, around 32% being singletons. Sequencing was performed on cultured PBMCs, taken from culture after CMV antigen stimulation. These TCRs come from a human donor in good health (CMV status not recorded). Some clones in this sample may be carry-over from other donors' samples.

This clonotype has a single count. The chain employs TRBV20-1 and TRBJ2-5; 11 nucleotides align to TRBD1. CDR3 length: 16 residues. Unmatched junction bases numbered 7, after V lost 1 base and J lost 3 bases. Germline V gene lookup returns CDR1 DFQATT and CDR2 SNEGSKA (reference sequence). CDR3 in DNA: TGCAGTGCTAGAGGGACAGGGGGCCTTCTGAAAGAGACCCAGTACTTC. Its protein is CSARGTGGLLKETQYF.

This clonotype occurred a few times. The chain has TRBV7-9 and TRBJ2-1; 7 bases match TRBD1. Trimming cost V 3 bases and J 9 bases; bases outside gene matches: 17. The CDR3 runs to 17 residues. CDR1 is SEHNR, CDR2 FQNEAQ, per germline (reference sequence). CDR3 coding DNA: TGTGCCAGCAGCTTCGGCCCGATCCGGGACAGAACTGGTGAGCAGTTCTTC. It translates to CASSFGPIRDRTGEQFF.

This chain links TRBV7-8 with TRBJ2-7, with unresolved D. The CDR3 totals 11 residues. V was trimmed by 5 bases and J by 8 bases, leaving 10 bases between them. Germline assignment: CDR1 SGHVS and CDR2 FQNEAQ. The chain's CDR3 is CASSPSLKQYF. The CDR3 coding sequence is TGTGCCAGCAGCCCCTCCCTGAAGCAGTACTTC.

The chain links TRBV20-1 to TRBJ2-3; D ambiguous. V lost 1 base, J lost 6 bases, and 14 bases lay in between. Per germline, CDR1 DFQATT and CDR2 SNEGSKA (reference sequence). The CDR3 consists of 14 residues. This chain's CDR3 is CSARGGPFSDTQYF. CDR3 DNA: TGCAGTGCTAGAGGTGGGCCCTTCTCGGATACGCAGTATTTT.

This clonotype was detected only a few times. V and J are TRBV19 and TRBJ2-2; the match to TRBD2 covers 11 bases. Per germline, CDR1 LNHDA and CDR2 SQIVND (reference sequence). The CDR3 totals 15 residues. V lost 8 bases and J lost 7; bases outside the gene matches: 9. The CDR3 region has the DNA TGTGCCAGTCTCCTACTAGCGGGAGCTGACGGGGAGCTGTTTTTT. Protein: CASLLLAGADGELFF.

The chain has TRBV4-1 and TRBJ2-2; D assignment may be TRBD1 or TRBD2 (5 bases each). Trimming shortened V by 4 bases and J by 4 bases, and 16 bases separated the two germline ends. CDR3 size: 16 residues. Per the germline V gene, CDR1 is MGHRA and CDR2 is YSYEKL. DNA for the CDR3: TGCGCCAGCAGCCGAGGACAAGGCGGGTCCACCGGGGAGCTGTTTTTT. It yields the protein CASSRGQGGSTGELFF.

This clonotype was seen a few times. The rearrangement uses TRBV10-3 and TRBJ1-1, with TRBD1 as a possible D gene (6 bases). The length of the CDR3 is 16 residues. CDR1 and CDR2 (germline): ENHRY, SYGVKD. V gave up 6 bases and J gave up 3 bases, with 20 bases separating them. The DNA for the CDR3 is TGTGCCATCAGCGCGACAGGTACTCGTACCGACACTGAAGCTTTCTTT. It yields the protein CAISATGTRTDTEAFF.

This clonotype was seen only a few times. The V and J genes are TRBV19 and TRBJ2-7; 10 nucleotides align to TRBD2. CDR3 size: 16 residues. The V gene's germline CDR1 is LNHDA and CDR2 SQIVND (reference sequence). Losses at the gene ends were 3 bases for V and 3 bases for J; bases not matched to a gene: 8. This CDR3 reads CASSMVSGGRSYEQYF. CDR3 sequence (DNA): TGTGCCAGTAGTATGGTTAGCGGGGGGCGAAGCTACGAGCAGTACTTC.

J is TRBJ2-7 and V is TRBV4-1; 13 nucleotides line up with TRBD2. Trimming removed 4 bases from V and 0 bases from J; junction bases left unmatched: 9. The CDR3 is 18 residues long. Germline V gene data show CDR1 as MGHRA and CDR2 as YSYEKL. Here the CDR3 DNA reads TGCGCCAGCAGCCGAAGGAGGACTAGCGGGAGTAGCTCCTACGAGCAGTACTTC. Protein sequence: CASSRRRTSGSSSYEQYF.

The V call is TRBV5-4, the J call TRBJ2-3; 12 nucleotides match TRBD2. Trimming removed 0 bases from V and 2 bases from J; junction bases left unmatched: 4. The CDR3 length is 17 residues. CDR1 is SGHNT, CDR2 YYREEE, per germline (reference sequence). CDR3 residues: CASSLDGLAGSTDTQYF. DNA of the CDR3: TGTGCCAGCAGCTTGGATGGACTAGCGGGATCCACAGATACGCAGTATTTT.

This clonotype came up once. A read error may account for a junction end that differs from germline. The chain carries TRBV6-5 and TRBJ2-7, with 7 positions matching TRBD2. Germline lookup yields CDR1 MNHEY and CDR2 SVGAGI. This CDR3 is built from 13 residues. The CDR3 DNA reads TGTGCCACCCATCCTAGGACTAGTGGGGAGCAGGACTTC. Protein product: CATHPRTSGEQDF.

This chain links TRBV6-5 with TRBJ1-6, with D tentatively TRBD1 (6 bases). The CDR3 is made up of 14 amino acids. The V end lost 4 bases, the J end lost 10 bases, and 14 bases lay between the germline ends. Looked up from germline, CDR1 is MNHEY and CDR2 is SVGAGI. CDR3 DNA: TGTGCCAGCAGTTCCCCTCGGGACAACTCACCCCTCCACTTT. Protein sequence: CASSSPRDNSPLHF.

The chain joins TRBV7-4 to TRBJ1-2, with 9 bases aligning to TRBD1. Per germline, CDR1 SGHVT and CDR2 SQSDAQ. J was trimmed by 4 bases and V by 2 bases; bases with no gene match: 17. The CDR3 has 19 amino acids. The CDR3 nucleotides are TGTGCCAGCAGCTTACGGTTTACGGCGGGGGACAGGGACCGCTATGGCTACACCTTC. It encodes CASSLRFTAGDRDRYGYTF. Full variable domain (outside the CDR3, taken from reference TRBV7-4 and TRBJ1-2): GAGVSQSPRYKVAKRGRDVALRCDSISGHVTLYWYRQTLGQGSEVLTYSQSDAQRDKSGRPSGRFSAERPERSVSTLKIQRTEQGDSAVYLCASSLRFTAGDRDRYGYTFGSGTRLTVV.

This chain connects TRBV28 to TRBJ1-2; 7 bases are shared with TRBD1. Germline values: CDR1 MDHEN, CDR2 SYDVKM. J was trimmed by 4 bases and V by 0 bases; bases with no gene match: 11. The CDR3 is 17 amino acids. The DNA for the CDR3 is TGTGCCAGCAGTTTATGGACAGGGAGCGGAGGTGGCTATGGCTACACCTTC. Translated: CASSLWTGSGGGYGYTF.

The chain recombines TRBV20-1 with TRBJ1-3; D may be TRBD1 (6 bases). The germline gives CDR1 DFQATT, CDR2 SNEGSKA (reference sequence). The CDR3 totals 13 residues. Trimming left V 1 base short and J 8 bases short, with 12 bases between. The CDR3 coding sequence is TGCAGTGCTAGAGGAACAGGGATGGACACCATATATTTT. Protein product: CSARGTGMDTIYF.

CDR3 sequence reads: CSASRSPTIAKNIQYF. The CDR3 region has the DNA TGCAGTGCTTCAAGGTCCCCCACGATAGCCAAAAACATTCAGTACTTC. J is TRBJ2-4 and V is TRBV20-1; D remains ambiguous. The V end lost 5 bases, the J end lost 0 bases, and 17 bases lay between the germline ends. Germline V gene data show CDR1 as DFQATT and CDR2 as SNEGSKA (reference sequence). This CDR3 has 16 amino acids.

This clonotype was observed a few times. One end of the junction fails to match germline, which may point to a read error. This chain connects TRBV12-3 or TRBV12-4 to TRBJ1-2; a possible D gene is TRBD1 (6 bases). The CDR3 totals 14 residues. The CDR3 DNA is TGTGCCAGCAGTTTTAGGTCCGGCAGGGGTGGCGACACCTTC. Translating gives CASSFRSGRGGDTF.

This rearrangement joins TRBV20-1 to TRBJ2-1, with D uncertain. Germline CDR1 and CDR2: DFQATT and SNEGSKA (reference sequence). The CDR3 length is 13 residues. Trimming pared 3 bases from V and 4 bases from J, leaving 10 bases between. CDR3 sequence (DNA): TGCAGTGCTAGTGAGCCTGGGTACAATGAGCAGTTCTTC. This sequence encodes CSASEPGYNEQFF.

This sequence joins TRBV6-1 and TRBJ1-3; D gene ambiguous. Per germline, CDR1 MNHNS and CDR2 SASEGT. CDR3 size: 16 residues. V was pared by 3 bases and J by 0 bases, with 12 bases between. DNA of the CDR3: TGTGCCAGCAGTGAGGCGGGGTCAAACTCTGGAAACACCATATATTTT. It specifies CASSEAGSNSGNTIYF.

This clonotype was seen only a few times. The rearrangement joins TRBV20-1 to TRBJ2-3; no definite D call. V was cut by 3 bases and J by 0 bases, with 10 bases left in between. The CDR3 sequence is 14 residues long. Germline V gene lookup returns CDR1 DFQATT and CDR2 SNEGSKA (reference sequence). The CDR3 sequence: CSASSRISTDTQYF. As DNA, the CDR3 is TGCAGTGCTAGTTCGAGGATTAGCACAGATACGCAGTATTTT.

This clonotype was counted a few times. The genes are TRBV12-3 or TRBV12-4 and TRBJ2-1; weak D call: TRBD1 (6 bases). V was trimmed by 0 bases and J by 11 bases, leaving 14 bases between them. This CDR3 contains 14 residues. CDR3 loop: CASSLAGALIQQFF. CDR3 nucleotide sequence: TGTGCCAGCAGTTTAGCGGGGGCCCTTATCCAGCAGTTCTTC.